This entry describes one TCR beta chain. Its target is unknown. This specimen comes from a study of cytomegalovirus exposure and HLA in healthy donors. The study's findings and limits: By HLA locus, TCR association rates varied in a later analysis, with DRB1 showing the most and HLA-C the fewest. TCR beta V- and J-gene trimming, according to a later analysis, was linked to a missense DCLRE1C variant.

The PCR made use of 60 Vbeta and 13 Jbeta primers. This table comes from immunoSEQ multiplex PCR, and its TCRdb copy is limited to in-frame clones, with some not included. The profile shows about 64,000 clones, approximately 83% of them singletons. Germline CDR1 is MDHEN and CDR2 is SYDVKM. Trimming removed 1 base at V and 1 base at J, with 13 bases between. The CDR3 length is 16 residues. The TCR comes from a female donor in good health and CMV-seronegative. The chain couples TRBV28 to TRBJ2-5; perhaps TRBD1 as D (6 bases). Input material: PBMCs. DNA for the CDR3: TGTGCCAGCAGTTTATCGATTGCAGGGGTCCAAGAGACCCAGTACTTC. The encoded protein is CASSLSIAGVQETQYF.